This passage covers 6 T cell receptor beta chains from one sample sequenced in a study of cytomegalovirus exposure and HLA in healthy donors. With 60 Vbeta and 13 Jbeta primers, the PCR was carried out. Sequencing was performed with immunoSEQ multiplex PCR; in TCRdb, only in-frame clones are kept and a portion is missing. The table for this sample gives approximately 110,000 clones. Source material: PBMCs. Receptors were obtained from a man over 45 in good health and CMV-seronegative.

This sequence joins TRBV27 and TRBJ1-4, with TRBD1 as a possible D gene (6 bases). The CDR3 totals 16 residues. Germline V CDR1 and CDR2: MNHEY, SMNVEV (reference sequence). Trimming removed 4 bases at V and 8 bases at J, with 20 bases between. The CDR3 here is CASSSRQVEGLEKLFF. CDR3 coding DNA: TGTGCCAGCAGTTCCCGACAGGTCGAGGGTTTGGAAAAACTGTTTTTT.

This sequence joins TRBV6-6 and TRBJ2-7, with D possibly matching TRBD2 (6 bases). There are 13 residues in the CDR3. V lost 6 bases, J lost 3 bases, and 12 bases lay in between. Per the germline V gene, CDR1 is MNHNY and CDR2 is SVGAGI (reference sequence). The CDR3, as DNA: TGTGCCAGCAGCCGGGGACTTCTCTACGAGCAGTACTTC. Translated: CASSRGLLYEQYF.

The chain uses TRBV12-5 and TRBJ1-5; weak D call: TRBD1 (5 bases). The V gene lost 7 bases and the J gene lost 3 bases, with 13 bases spanning the gap. Germline V CDR1 and CDR2: LGHNT, FRNRAP. The CDR3 runs 14 residues. CDR3 DNA sequence: TGTGCTAGTGCCCGGGGGGGACTCAATCAGCCCCAGCATTTT. It yields the protein CASARGGLNQPQHF.

The genes are TRBV7-9 and TRBJ1-5, with TRBD1 identical over 7 bases. V shed 1 base and J 7 bases; nucleotides not matched to a gene: 7. The CDR3 runs 15 residues. CDR1 and CDR2 (germline): SEHNR, FQNEAQ (reference sequence). The CDR3, as DNA: TGTGCCAGCAGCTTAGTTGGGACAGATGCACAGCCCCAGCATTTT. Protein sequence: CASSLVGTDAQPQHF.

The rearrangement joins TRBV10-1 to TRBJ2-6; 9 bases match TRBD2. This CDR3 is 18 amino acids long. CDR1 is WNHNN and CDR2 is SYGVQD in the germline V gene (reference sequence). Trimming at V came to 4 bases and at J to 0 bases, leaving 7 bases not matched to a gene. CDR3 amino acids: CASSGPTSGDSGANVLTF. The CDR3 coding sequence is TGCGCCAGCAGTGGCCCGACTAGCGGTGACTCTGGGGCCAACGTCCTGACTTTC.

V and J are TRBV5-6 and TRBJ1-2; 8 bases agree with TRBD1. Per germline, CDR1 SGHDT and CDR2 YYEEEE. This CDR3 region has 15 residues. Germline trimming cut 4 bases from V and 4 bases from J; bases unmatched to any gene: 9. CDR3 region: CASSTVTGVGYGYTF. For the CDR3, the DNA is TGTGCCAGCAGCACAGTGACAGGGGTGGGCTATGGCTACACCTTC.